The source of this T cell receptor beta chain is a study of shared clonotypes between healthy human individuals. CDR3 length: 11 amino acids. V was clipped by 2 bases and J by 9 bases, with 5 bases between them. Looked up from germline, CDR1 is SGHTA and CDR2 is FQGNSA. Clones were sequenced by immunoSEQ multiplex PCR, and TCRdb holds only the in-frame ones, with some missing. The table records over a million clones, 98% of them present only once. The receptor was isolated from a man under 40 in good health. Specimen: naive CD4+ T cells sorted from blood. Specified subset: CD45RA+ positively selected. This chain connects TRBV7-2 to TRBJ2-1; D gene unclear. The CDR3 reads CASSLNREQFF. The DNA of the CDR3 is TGTGCCAGCAGCTTAAATCGTGAGCAGTTCTTC.